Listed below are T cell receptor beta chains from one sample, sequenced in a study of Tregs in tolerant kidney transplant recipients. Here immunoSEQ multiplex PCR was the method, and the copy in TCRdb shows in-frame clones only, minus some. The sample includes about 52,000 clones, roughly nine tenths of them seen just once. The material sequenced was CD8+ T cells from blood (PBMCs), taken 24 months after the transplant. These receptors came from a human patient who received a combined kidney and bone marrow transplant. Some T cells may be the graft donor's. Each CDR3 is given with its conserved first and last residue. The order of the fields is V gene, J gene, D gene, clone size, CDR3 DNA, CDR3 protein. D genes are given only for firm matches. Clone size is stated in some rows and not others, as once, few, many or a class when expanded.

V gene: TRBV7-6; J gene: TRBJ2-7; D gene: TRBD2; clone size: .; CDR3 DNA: TGTGCCAGCAGCTCACTTAGCGGGATAAACGAGCAGTACTTC; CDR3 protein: CASSSLSGINEQYF
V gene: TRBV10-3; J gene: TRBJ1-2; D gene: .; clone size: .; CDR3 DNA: TGTGCCATCAGTGAGTCCGGGGGACCCTATGGCTACACCTTC; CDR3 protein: CAISESGGPYGYTF
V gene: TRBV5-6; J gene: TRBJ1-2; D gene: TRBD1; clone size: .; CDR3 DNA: TGTGCCAGCAGCCCCGTGACAGGGGGCATAGACGGTACGGATGGCTACACCTTC; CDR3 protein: CASSPVTGGIDGTDGYTF
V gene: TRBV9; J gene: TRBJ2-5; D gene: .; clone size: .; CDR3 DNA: TGTGCCAGCAGCTTAGCTAGTGGTCCGGAAGAGACCCAGTACTTC; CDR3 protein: CASSLASGPEETQYF
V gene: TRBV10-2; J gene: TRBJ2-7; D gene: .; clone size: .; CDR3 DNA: TGCGCCAGCAGTGAGTCTTGGCCTGGCGAGCAGTACTTC; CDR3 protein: CASSESWPGEQYF
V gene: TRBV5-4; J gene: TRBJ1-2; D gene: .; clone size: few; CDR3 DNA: TGTGCCAGCAGCTTCTTCGGTGGTTTTATAGGCTACACCTTC; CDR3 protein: CASSFFGGFIGYTF
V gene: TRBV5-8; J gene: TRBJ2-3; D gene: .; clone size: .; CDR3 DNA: TGTGCCAGCAGCTTTGCGCAGGGGAGCACAGATACGCAGTATTTT; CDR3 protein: CASSFAQGSTDTQYF
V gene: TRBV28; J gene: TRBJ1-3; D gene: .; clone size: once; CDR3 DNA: TGTGCCAGCAGTTTTCGTATCTCTGGAAACACCATATATTTT; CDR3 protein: CASSFRISGNTIYF
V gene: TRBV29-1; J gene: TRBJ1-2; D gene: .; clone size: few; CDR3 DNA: TGCAGCGTCGAGAGCTTAGATCGGAACTATGGCTACACCTTC; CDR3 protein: CSVESLDRNYGYTF
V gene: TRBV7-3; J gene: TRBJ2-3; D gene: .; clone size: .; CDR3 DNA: TGTGCCAGCAGCAGATCTAGTGCAGATACGCAGTATTTT; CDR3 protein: CASSRSSADTQYF
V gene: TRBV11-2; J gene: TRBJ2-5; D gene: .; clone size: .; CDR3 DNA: TGTGCCAGCAGCTTATTTGTAGGGACTGAAGAGACCCAGTACTTC; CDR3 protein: CASSLFVGTEETQYF
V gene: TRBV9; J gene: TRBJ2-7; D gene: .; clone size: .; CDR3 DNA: TGTGCCAGCAGCGTAGGGACAACTACGAGCTGGGAGCAGTACTTC; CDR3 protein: CASSVGTTTSWEQYF
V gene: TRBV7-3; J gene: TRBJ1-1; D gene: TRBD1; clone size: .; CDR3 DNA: TGTGCCAGCAGCTTCAACCCGGGACAGGATGCTTTCTTT; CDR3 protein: CASSFNPGQDAFF
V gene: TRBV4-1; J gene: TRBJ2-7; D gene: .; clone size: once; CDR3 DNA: TGCGCCAGCAGCCAAGTCGACCTTAGCGGACCTACCCACGAGCAGTACTTC; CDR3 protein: CASSQVDLSGPTHEQYF
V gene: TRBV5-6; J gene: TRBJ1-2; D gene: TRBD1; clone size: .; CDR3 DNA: TGTGCCAGCAGCCTCTGGACAGGGGACGGCTACACCTTC; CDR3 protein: CASSLWTGDGYTF
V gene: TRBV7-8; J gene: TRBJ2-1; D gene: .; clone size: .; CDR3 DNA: TGTGCCAGCAGCTCTACCTACAATGAGCAGTTCTTC; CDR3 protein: CASSSTYNEQFF
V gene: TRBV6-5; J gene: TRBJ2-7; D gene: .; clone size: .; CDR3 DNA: TGTGCCAGCAGTTACTCGCTAGTACACGAGCAGTACTTC; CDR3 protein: CASSYSLVHEQYF
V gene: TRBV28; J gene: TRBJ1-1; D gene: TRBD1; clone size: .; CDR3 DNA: TGTGCCAGCGGGACAGGGTATGAGTGGGTTCCAGCTTTCTTT; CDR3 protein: CASGTGYEWVPAFF
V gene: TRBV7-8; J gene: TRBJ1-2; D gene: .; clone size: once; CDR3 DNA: TGTGCCAGCGCCGGATCGGGTAACTATGGCTACACCTTC; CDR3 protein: CASAGSGNYGYTF
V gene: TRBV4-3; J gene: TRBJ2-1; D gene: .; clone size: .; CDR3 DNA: TGCGCCAGCAGCCAGGACAGCCGTAGCTCCTACAATGAGCAGTTCTTC; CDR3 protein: CASSQDSRSSYNEQFF
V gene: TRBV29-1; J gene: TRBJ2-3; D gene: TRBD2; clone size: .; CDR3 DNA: TGCAGCGTTGAGCCGGGACTAGCGCCCGATACGCAGTATTTT; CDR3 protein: CSVEPGLAPDTQYF
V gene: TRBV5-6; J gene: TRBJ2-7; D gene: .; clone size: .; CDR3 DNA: TGTGCCAGCAGCTTGGTTATACCGGGCGAGCAGTACTTC; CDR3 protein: CASSLVIPGEQYF
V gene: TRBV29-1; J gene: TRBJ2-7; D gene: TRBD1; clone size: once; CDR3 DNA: TGCAGCGGCCGGGACAGCTCCTACGAGCAGTACTTC; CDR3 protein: CSGRDSSYEQYF
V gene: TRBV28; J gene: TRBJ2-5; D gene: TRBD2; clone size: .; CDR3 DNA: TGTGCCAGCAGTTTAACCGAGACTAGCGGGGAAGGAGAGACCCAGTACTTC; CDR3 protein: CASSLTETSGEGETQYF
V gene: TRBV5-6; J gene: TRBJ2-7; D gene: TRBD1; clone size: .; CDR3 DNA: TGTGCCAGCAGCTATGGGACAGGAGGGGAGCAGTACTTC; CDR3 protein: CASSYGTGGEQYF
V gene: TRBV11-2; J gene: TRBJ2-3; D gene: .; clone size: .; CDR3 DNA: TGTGCCAGCAGAGGATTGGGGCCAGGCCCCTGGGATACGCAGTATTTT; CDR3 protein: CASRGLGPGPWDTQYF
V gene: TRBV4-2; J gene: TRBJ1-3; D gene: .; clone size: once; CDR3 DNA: TGTGCCAGCAGCCAAGAGGAGGGAGGGACCAGAAACACCATATATTTT; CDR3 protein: CASSQEEGGTRNTIYF
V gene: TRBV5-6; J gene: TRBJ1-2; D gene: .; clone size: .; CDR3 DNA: TGTGCCAGCAGCTTGGTCGGAGTAACTAACTATGGCTACACCTTC; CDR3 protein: CASSLVGVTNYGYTF
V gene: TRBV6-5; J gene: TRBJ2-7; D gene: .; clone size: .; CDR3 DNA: TGTGCCAGCAGACCTGACAGTTCTCACCCCTACGAGCAGTACTTC; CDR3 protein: CASRPDSSHPYEQYF
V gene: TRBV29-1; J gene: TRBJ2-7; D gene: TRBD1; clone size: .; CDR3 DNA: TGCAGCGTTGAATTCCGGGACAGAAACCACGAGCAGTACTTC; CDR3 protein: CSVEFRDRNHEQYF
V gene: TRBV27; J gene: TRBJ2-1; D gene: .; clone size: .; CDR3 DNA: TGTGCCAGCAGTTTTGCAGCGAGCTCCTACAATGAGCAGTTCTTC; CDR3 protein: CASSFAASSYNEQFF
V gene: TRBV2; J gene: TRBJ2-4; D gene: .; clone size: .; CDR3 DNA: TGTGCCAGCGGAGCGGTCGGGTATGAGAACATTCAGTACTTC; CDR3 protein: CASGAVGYENIQYF